This T cell receptor beta chain was sequenced for a study of blood T cell repertoires in COVID-19. Study as a whole: The United States, Italy and Spain supplied acute and convalescent COVID-19 samples. PBMCs, B-cell-depleted T cells, or T cells were the source of the cDNA or gDNA that made up the material.

Per the original data handling: For nucleated cells, counts were estimated from reference gene primer amplification. Generated by immunoSEQ multiplex PCR, the TCRdb table keeps only in-frame clones and is missing some. Clone size and the V and J calls come from that table; the DNA yielded D and trimming. The repertoire includes about 220,000 clones, roughly 87% of them detected once, and 1.5% to 2% sits in the top ten. Germline CDR1 SNHLY, CDR2 FYNNEI. The CDR3 totals 15 residues. V shed 7 bases and J 2 bases; nucleotides not matched to a gene: 10. The receptor was derived from a man in his forties or fifties with active or convalescent COVID-19. The J gene is TRBJ2-5, the V gene TRBV2; 7 positions agree with TRBD2. What was sequenced was peripheral blood. The CDR3 region is CASTTLGGRQETQYF. The CDR3 DNA reads as TGTGCCAGCACCACCTTGGGGGGGAGGCAAGAGACCCAGTACTTC. The full variable domain, rest sourced from reference TRBV2 and TRBJ2-5, is EPEVTQTPSHQVTQMGQEVILRCVPISNHLYFYWYRQILGQKVEFLVSFYNNEISEKSEIFDDQFSVERPDGSNFTLKIRSTKLEDSAMYFCASTTLGGRQETQYFGPGTRLLVL.